The clone carrying this TCR beta chain was counted ten times or more. One entry per CDR3 protein results from TCRdb running MiXCR on the RT-PCR reads. The sample has more than 550,000 distinct CDR3 sequences; approximately 15% are singletons. Trimming took off 6 bases at V and 11 bases at J, with 17 bases between the two ends. The V gene's germline CDR1 is MNHEY and CDR2 SVGEGT. The CDR3 spans 13 residues. This sequence originates from a female donor in good health, serving as a healthy control. The material sequenced was memory CD4+ T cells from blood. V gene TRBV6-2 or TRBV6-3 combines with J gene TRBJ2-1; D is possibly TRBD1 (6 bases). The DNA of the CDR3 is TGTGCCAGCAGCTCCCAACAGGGAATCAAGCAGTTCTTC. Residues: CASSSQQGIKQFF.